This is a list of T cell receptor beta chains from one sample in a study of shared clonotypes between healthy human individuals. Measured with immunoSEQ multiplex PCR; TCRdb has only the in-frame clones, and not every one. Counted here are around 500,000 clones, about three quarters occurring once; the ten biggest clones make up about an eighth. Sequencing used PBMCs. All receptors derive from a woman aged 40 to 50 in good health. Some clones in this sample may be carry-over from other donors' samples. Each CDR3 is given with its conserved first and last residue. Fields, in order: CDR3 DNA, CDR3 protein, clone size, J gene, V gene, D gene. D genes are given only for firm matches. The size of a clone is reported for some rows only, either as once, few or many, or as a class for expanded clones.

CDR3 DNA: TGTGCCAGCAGCTTATTCGGGGCAGTTGAAGCTTTCTTT
CDR3 protein: CASSLFGAVEAFF
clone size: NA
J gene: TRBJ1-1
V gene: TRBV7-9
D gene: NA

CDR3 DNA: TGCGCCAGTCAAGCTTCTTTAGCAGGGTCCCAGACCCAGTACTTC
CDR3 protein: CASQASLAGSQTQYF
clone size: NA
J gene: TRBJ2-5
V gene: TRBV5-1
D gene: NA

CDR3 DNA: TGTGCCAGCAGCTACAGAGCTGCGGGAAACACCATATATTTT
CDR3 protein: CASSYRAAGNTIYF
clone size: NA
J gene: TRBJ1-3
V gene: TRBV7-2
D gene: NA

CDR3 DNA: TGCAGCGTGGGGGGGGGTAGCTCCTACAGTGAGCAGTTCTTC
CDR3 protein: CSVGGGSSYSEQFF
clone size: NA
J gene: TRBJ2-1
V gene: TRBV29-1
D gene: TRBD2

CDR3 DNA: TGTGCCAGCAACGGGGGACCCCGCCAAGAGACCCAGTACTTC
CDR3 protein: CASNGGPRQETQYF
clone size: NA
J gene: TRBJ2-5
V gene: TRBV6-1
D gene: NA

CDR3 DNA: TGTGCCAGCAGTCGGACAGGGGGCGATTCCTATGGCTACACCTTC
CDR3 protein: CASSRTGGDSYGYTF
clone size: NA
J gene: TRBJ1-2
V gene: TRBV6-1
D gene: TRBD1

CDR3 DNA: TGTGCCAGCAGTGACAGGGGGCGGGACGAGCAGTACTTC
CDR3 protein: CASSDRGRDEQYF
clone size: NA
J gene: TRBJ2-7
V gene: TRBV25-1
D gene: TRBD1

CDR3 DNA: TGTGCCGCACAACCTAGCGGGAGGGCCGACACCGGGGAGCTGTTTTTT
CDR3 protein: CAAQPSGRADTGELFF
clone size: NA
J gene: TRBJ2-2
V gene: TRBV10-3
D gene: TRBD2

CDR3 DNA: TGTGCCAGCAGCCAAGGACTAGCGGACTACAATGAGCAGTTCTTC
CDR3 protein: CASSQGLADYNEQFF
clone size: NA
J gene: TRBJ2-1
V gene: TRBV4-2
D gene: TRBD2

CDR3 DNA: TGTGCCAGCGGAACAAGCCATTCCCCTTCAGATACGCAGTATTTT
CDR3 protein: CASGTSHSPSDTQYF
clone size: few
J gene: TRBJ2-3
V gene: TRBV6-5
D gene: NA

CDR3 DNA: TGTGCCAGCAGGGAAGGGGGGCGTCGTAATGAAAAACTGTTTTTT
CDR3 protein: CASREGGRRNEKLFF
clone size: NA
J gene: TRBJ1-4
V gene: TRBV28
D gene: NA

CDR3 DNA: TGCGCCAGCAGCTTGGCCGGGAGTCAACTTGGCTACACCTTC
CDR3 protein: CASSLAGSQLGYTF
clone size: few
J gene: TRBJ1-2
V gene: TRBV5-1
D gene: NA

CDR3 DNA: TGTGCCAGCAGTGAACTGGGGATGACTGAAGCTTTCTTT
CDR3 protein: CASSELGMTEAFF
clone size: NA
J gene: TRBJ1-1
V gene: TRBV6-1
D gene: NA

CDR3 DNA: TGTGCCAGCAGCTCCCCAGGGACGGGTACCTACGAGCAGTACTTC
CDR3 protein: CASSSPGTGTYEQYF
clone size: few
J gene: TRBJ2-7
V gene: TRBV7-9
D gene: NA

CDR3 DNA: TGTGCCACCTCTTACGACAACTATGGCTACACCTTC
CDR3 protein: CATSYDNYGYTF
clone size: many
J gene: TRBJ1-2
V gene: TRBV25-1
D gene: NA

CDR3 DNA: TGTGCCAGTAGTCCTGTGTGGGAGGGCTCCGAGCAGTACTTC
CDR3 protein: CASSPVWEGSEQYF
clone size: once
J gene: TRBJ2-7
V gene: TRBV19
D gene: TRBD2

CDR3 DNA: TGTGCCAGCAGTTACACCCGCTCGGGACCGGAGTACTTC
CDR3 protein: CASSYTRSGPEYF
clone size: once
J gene: TRBJ2-5
V gene: TRBV6-5
D gene: NA

CDR3 DNA: TGCGCCAGCAGCCCCGGAGCGGCTAGCGGGTTTGGACAAGAGACCCAGTACTTC
CDR3 protein: CASSPGAASGFGQETQYF
clone size: NA
J gene: TRBJ2-5
V gene: TRBV5-1
D gene: TRBD2

CDR3 DNA: TGTGCCAGCAGTTACGGTCCCTACACAGATACGCAGTATTTT
CDR3 protein: CASSYGPYTDTQYF
clone size: NA
J gene: TRBJ2-3
V gene: TRBV6-5
D gene: NA

CDR3 DNA: TGTGCCAGCTCACCGGGACTAGAACCTAAGTACAATGAGCAGTTCTTC
CDR3 protein: CASSPGLEPKYNEQFF
clone size: few
J gene: TRBJ2-1
V gene: TRBV18
D gene: TRBD2

CDR3 DNA: TGTGCCAGCAGCCGCCTAACAGCCAGGGACACCGGGGAGCTGTTTTTT
CDR3 protein: CASSRLTARDTGELFF
clone size: many
J gene: TRBJ2-2
V gene: TRBV5-6
D gene: NA

CDR3 DNA: TGCGCCAGCAGTCTGGGACAGGGGGTCTACGAGCAGTACTTC
CDR3 protein: CASSLGQGVYEQYF
clone size: NA
J gene: TRBJ2-7
V gene: TRBV10-2
D gene: TRBD1

CDR3 DNA: TGTGCCAGCAGCCTCGGCAAGGGGATCCAAGAGACCCAGTACTTC
CDR3 protein: CASSLGKGIQETQYF
clone size: NA
J gene: TRBJ2-5
V gene: TRBV6-5
D gene: NA

CDR3 DNA: TGTGCCAGCAGCTTCGGACAGGGCATAACTGAAGCTTTCTTT
CDR3 protein: CASSFGQGITEAFF
clone size: NA
J gene: TRBJ1-1
V gene: TRBV7-9
D gene: TRBD1

CDR3 DNA: TGTGCCAGCAGCTTTGAGGTTGGGACTCCCACTGAAGCTTTCTTT
CDR3 protein: CASSFEVGTPTEAFF
clone size: few
J gene: TRBJ1-1
V gene: TRBV7-9
D gene: NA

CDR3 DNA: TGTGCCAGCCGGACTCCTGGGGCCAACGTCCTGACTTTC
CDR3 protein: CASRTPGANVLTF
clone size: NA
J gene: TRBJ2-6
V gene: TRBV11-2
D gene: NA

CDR3 DNA: TGCAGCCGGGCAGCCCAAGAGACCCAGTACTTC
CDR3 protein: CSRAAQETQYF
clone size: NA
J gene: TRBJ2-5
V gene: TRBV20-1
D gene: NA

CDR3 DNA: TGTGCCAGTAGTATGCAGGGGGATGAGACCCAGTACTTC
CDR3 protein: CASSMQGDETQYF
clone size: NA
J gene: TRBJ2-5
V gene: TRBV19
D gene: TRBD1

CDR3 DNA: TGCGCCAGCAGTGAAGGGAACGGACGTGAAGCTTTCTTT
CDR3 protein: CASSEGNGREAFF
clone size: few
J gene: TRBJ1-1
V gene: TRBV10-2
D gene: NA

CDR3 DNA: TGTGCCAGCAGCTTGGGGACTAGCGGTGAGCAGTTCTTC
CDR3 protein: CASSLGTSGEQFF
clone size: once
J gene: TRBJ2-1
V gene: TRBV11-2
D gene: TRBD2

CDR3 DNA: TGTGCCAGCTCACCATCAGGTTACCAGCCCCAGTATTTT
CDR3 protein: CASSPSGYQPQYF
clone size: NA
J gene: TRBJ2-3
V gene: TRBV18
D gene: NA

CDR3 DNA: TGTGCCAGCAGCTCCGGACTAGCGGAGAATGAGCAGTTCTTC
CDR3 protein: CASSSGLAENEQFF
clone size: NA
J gene: TRBJ2-1
V gene: TRBV7-7
D gene: TRBD2

CDR3 DNA: TGCGCCAGCAGCTTGGCCGCAACGGCTGAGCAGTTCTTC
CDR3 protein: CASSLAATAEQFF
clone size: NA
J gene: TRBJ2-1
V gene: TRBV5-1
D gene: NA

CDR3 DNA: TGCGCCAGCAGCTTGGTTGCAGATACGCAGTATTTT
CDR3 protein: CASSLVADTQYF
clone size: NA
J gene: TRBJ2-3
V gene: TRBV5-1
D gene: NA

CDR3 DNA: TGTGCCTGGAACCCGGGACTCGGGGCAGATACGCAGTATTTT
CDR3 protein: CAWNPGLGADTQYF
clone size: once
J gene: TRBJ2-3
V gene: TRBV30
D gene: NA

CDR3 DNA: TGTGCCAGCGGACGGGCGACAGGTGGCTACGAGCAGTACTTC
CDR3 protein: CASGRATGGYEQYF
clone size: few
J gene: TRBJ2-7
V gene: TRBV7-9
D gene: NA

CDR3 DNA: TGCGCCAGCAGCGGACCGGAACAGCAAGAGACCCAGTACTTC
CDR3 protein: CASSGPEQQETQYF
clone size: NA
J gene: TRBJ2-5
V gene: TRBV5-1
D gene: NA

CDR3 DNA: TGCGCCAGCAGTCTACAGGGGGCGCGTCAAAACACCATATATTTT
CDR3 protein: CASSLQGARQNTIYF
clone size: NA
J gene: TRBJ1-3
V gene: TRBV10-2
D gene: TRBD1

CDR3 DNA: TGCGCCAGCAGCCAAGCTAGGGGGACTAGCGGGAGTTACGAGCAGTACTTC
CDR3 protein: CASSQARGTSGSYEQYF
clone size: NA
J gene: TRBJ2-7
V gene: TRBV4-1
D gene: TRBD2

CDR3 DNA: TGTGCCACCAGACCCTCGGCCCGCGACTGGGAGCCCCAGCATTTT
CDR3 protein: CATRPSARDWEPQHF
clone size: few
J gene: TRBJ1-5
V gene: TRBV15
D gene: NA